This is a list of T cell receptor beta chains from one sample in a study of blood T cell repertoires in COVID-19. Profiled with immunoSEQ multiplex PCR; TCRdb holds only in-frame clones, not every one. Here the sample spans roughly 250,000 clones, around nine tenths being singletons. What was sequenced was PBMCs or T cells enriched from blood (not recorded which). These receptors were obtained from a young woman who had recovered from COVID-19. Each CDR3 is given with its conserved first and last residue. D genes are given only for firm matches. The size of a clone is reported for some rows only, either as once, few or many, or as a class for expanded clones.

-	TRBV9	TRBJ2-2	TRBD2	TGTGCCAGCAGCGTATCGGCGGGAGGGAACACCGGGGAGCTGTTTTTT	CASSVSAGGNTGELFF
-	TRBV11-3	TRBJ2-1	TRBD2	TGTGCCAGCAGCCGGGAGGGGCCGTCCTACAATGAGCAGTTCTTC	CASSREGPSYNEQFF
-	TRBV3-1/TRBV3-2	TRBJ1-2	-	TGTGCCAGCAGCGGGGGGGACTATGGCTACACCTTC	CASSGGDYGYTF
-	TRBV9	TRBJ1-1	TRBD1	TGTGCCAGCAGCTCTCCCGGGACAGGGAACACTGAAGCTTTCTTT	CASSSPGTGNTEAFF
-	TRBV5-5	TRBJ1-2	-	TGTGCCAGCAGCCCTGACAGGCTCTATGGCTACACCTTC	CASSPDRLYGYTF
-	TRBV29-1	TRBJ2-2	TRBD2	TGCAGCGGCCGCGGGGGGGCCAGCACCGGGGAGCTGTTTTTT	CSGRGGASTGELFF
-	TRBV4-1	TRBJ1-5	TRBD1	TGCGCCAGCAGCCAAGGTGGTGGACAGGGGGCTGATCAGCCCCAGCATTTT	CASSQGGGQGADQPQHF
-	TRBV15	TRBJ2-7	-	TGTGCCACCAGCAGAGATCCAGGACAGAGCTACGAGCAGTACTTC	CATSRDPGQSYEQYF
-	TRBV7-9	TRBJ1-2	-	TGTGCCAGCAGCTTAGCGAGCGGGGGGGCGGATGGCTACACCTTC	CASSLASGGADGYTF
few	TRBV18	TRBJ1-3	-	TGTGCCAGCTCACCACCGGGGAGTTCCTCTGGAAACACCATATATTTT	CASSPPGSSSGNTIYF
once	TRBV4-2	TRBJ2-7	TRBD2	TGTGCCAGCAGCCAAAGGTCTAGCGGGAGTGGTAGCGACGAGCAGTACTTC	CASSQRSSGSGSDEQYF
once	TRBV27	TRBJ1-5	TRBD1	TGTGCCAGCAGTTTTACAGGGGGCTCTCAGCCCCAGCATTTT	CASSFTGGSQPQHF
-	TRBV9	TRBJ2-7	TRBD2	TGTGCCAGCAGCGTAGAAGGAAGCGGGAGGGGCAACGAGCAGTACTTC	CASSVEGSGRGNEQYF
-	TRBV27	TRBJ1-6	-	TGTGCCAGCAGTCAATTCACTTCCCCCGGTAATTCACCCCTCCACTTT	CASSQFTSPGNSPLHF
-	TRBV6-1	TRBJ1-2	-	TGTGCCAGCAGTGAAGCCGCGACAGCTTATGGCTACACCTTC	CASSEAATAYGYTF
-	TRBV27	TRBJ1-3	-	TGTGCCAGCAGCGCTGGCAGGGCTGGAAACACCATATATTTT	CASSAGRAGNTIYF
-	TRBV7-9	TRBJ1-2	-	TGTGCCAGCAGCTTCGTACAGGGATATGGCTACACCTTC	CASSFVQGYGYTF
many	TRBV7-6	TRBJ2-4	TRBD1	TGTGCCAGCAGCTTGGGACAGGGTGGGAGCATTCAGTACTTC	CASSLGQGGSIQYF
-	TRBV15	TRBJ2-5	TRBD1	TGTGCCACCAGCAGACGACAGGGCCAAGAGACCCAGTACTTC	CATSRRQGQETQYF
once	TRBV2	TRBJ1-1	-	TGTGCCAGCAGCGCAAGTGGGGGGGCAGGCACTGAAGCTTTCTTT	CASSASGGAGTEAFF
once	TRBV7-3	TRBJ1-1	-	TGTGCCAGCAGCTTAAATACAGGTATGAACACTGAAGCTTTCTTT	CASSLNTGMNTEAFF
-	TRBV12-3/TRBV12-4	TRBJ2-7	TRBD2	TGTGCCAGCAGTAAACTAGCGTACGAGCAGTACTTC	CASSKLAYEQYF
-	TRBV3-1/TRBV3-2	TRBJ2-1	-	TGTGCCAGCAGCCCCGTAAGCGGGTCTTACAATGAGCAGTTCTTC	CASSPVSGSYNEQFF
once	TRBV6-5	TRBJ1-3	-	TGTGCCAGCACATTTTCGGGGAACACCATATATTTT	CASTFSGNTIYF
-	TRBV28	TRBJ1-3	-	TGTGCCAGCAGAACGGCGGGAACAGGAGGCTCTGGAAACACCATATATTTT	CASRTAGTGGSGNTIYF
-	TRBV27	TRBJ2-2	-	TGTGCCAGCCTTGGGCAGAACACCGGGGAGCTGTTTTTT	CASLGQNTGELFF
-	TRBV5-1	TRBJ1-2	TRBD1	TGCGCCAGCAGCTCGCGACAGGGGGGATATGGCTACACCTTC	CASSSRQGGYGYTF
-	TRBV28	TRBJ2-1	-	TGTGCCAGCATTGGCGGAAGCTCCTACAATGAGCAGTTCTTC	CASIGGSSYNEQFF
once	TRBV5-4	TRBJ2-6	-	TGTGCCAGCAGCTCCCGGGACTCTTACTCTGGGGCCAACGTCCTGACTTTC	CASSSRDSYSGANVLTF
-	TRBV11-2	TRBJ1-1	-	TGTGCCAGCAGATTCGCAGGGGTCACTGAAGCTTTCTTT	CASRFAGVTEAFF
-	TRBV11-3	TRBJ1-3	-	TGTGCCAGCAGCTTTCGGGTACAGGGACACACCATATATTTT	CASSFRVQGHTIYF
-	TRBV19	TRBJ2-7	-	TGTGCCAGTAGTATCGGGGGCGAGCAGTACTTC	CASSIGGEQYF
-	TRBV7-8	TRBJ1-5	-	TGTGCCAGCAGCTCCCTTAGCTCGGGGATATATAGCAATCAGCCCCAGCATTTT	CASSSLSSGIYSNQPQHF
-	TRBV11-2	TRBJ1-6	-	TGTGCCAGCAGCTTAGAGAGAAAATCACCCCTCCACTTT	CASSLERKSPLHF
many	TRBV4-1	TRBJ2-1	-	TGCGCCAGCAGCCAAGGGGGCAACCGGGACAATGAGCAGTTCTTC	CASSQGGNRDNEQFF
-	TRBV3-1/TRBV3-2	TRBJ1-1	-	TGTGCCAGCAGGAAAGCGGCGGAGGGGACTGAAGCTTTCTTT	CASRKAAEGTEAFF
-	TRBV2	TRBJ2-5	-	TGTGCCAGCACACAGGGCGTGGAGACCCAGTACTTC	CASTQGVETQYF
-	TRBV7-9	TRBJ1-3	-	TGTGCCAGCAGCCTAGACAGGGGAAACACCATATATTTT	CASSLDRGNTIYF
-	TRBV18	TRBJ2-1	-	TGTGCCAGCTCCCCCCTGGGGAGCTCCTACAATGAGCAGTTCTTC	CASSPLGSSYNEQFF
-	TRBV7-7	TRBJ1-1	-	TGTGCTAGCGGACTAAATAGGGACACTGAAGCTTTCTTT	CASGLNRDTEAFF
few	TRBV4-2	TRBJ1-1	TRBD1	TGTGCCAGCAGCCAGGACAGGACGGCGAACACTGAAGCTTTCTTT	CASSQDRTANTEAFF
once	TRBV6-1	TRBJ1-1	TRBD1	TGTGCCAGCAGTGAAACGTGGACAGGGACGACTGAAGCTTTCTTT	CASSETWTGTTEAFF
once	TRBV28	TRBJ2-4	-	TGTGCCAGCAACGGTAGCGGAGCCAAAAACATTCAGTACTTC	CASNGSGAKNIQYF
-	TRBV9	TRBJ1-3	-	TGTGCCAGCAGCGTGAGCTCAACAAGGAGCTCTGGAAACACCATATATTTT	CASSVSSTRSSGNTIYF
-	TRBV10-2	TRBJ1-2	-	TGCGCCAGCAGTGAGCTAGGGGGAAGGGGGAATGGCTACACCTTC	CASSELGGRGNGYTF
-	TRBV6-5	TRBJ1-1	TRBD1	TGTGCCAGCAGTTACGAAGGGGGCGCTGGGACTGAAGCTTTCTTT	CASSYEGGAGTEAFF
-	TRBV2	TRBJ2-7	-	TGTGCCAGCAAAACAAACAGGGGGGGCGACGAGCAGTACTTC	CASKTNRGGDEQYF
-	TRBV28	TRBJ1-1	-	TGTGCCAGCAGGTCGGGACAGAACACTGAAGCTTTCTTT	CASRSGQNTEAFF
-	TRBV9	TRBJ2-3	-	TGTGCCAGCAGCGTAGTGGGGGGTGGAGATACGCAGTATTTT	CASSVVGGGDTQYF
-	TRBV4-1	TRBJ1-4	-	TGCGCCAGCAGCCAACCTGGAGCAACTAATGAAAAACTGTTTTTT	CASSQPGATNEKLFF
-	TRBV11-2	TRBJ2-7	TRBD2	TGTGCCAGCAGATTTAGCGGGAGCTCCTACGAGCAGTACTTC	CASRFSGSSYEQYF
-	TRBV12-3/TRBV12-4	TRBJ1-4	TRBD1	TGTGCCAGCAGAAAGACAGGGGGCGAAAAACTGTTTTTT	CASRKTGGEKLFF
many	TRBV11-1	TRBJ2-2	-	TGTGCCAGCAGCTTTGCGGTTCTCGGGGAGCTGTTTTTT	CASSFAVLGELFF
-	TRBV6-5	TRBJ1-2	-	TGTGCCAGCAGTTACTCATCAGGGGCTAACTATGGCTACACCTTC	CASSYSSGANYGYTF
-	TRBV4-3	TRBJ2-1	TRBD2	TGCGCCAGCAGCCAAGATCCTAGCGGGGGGCTCGCCTGGCAGTTCTTC	CASSQDPSGGLAWQFF
-	TRBV5-5	TRBJ1-1	-	TGTGCCAGCAGAGAATACAGGGAGATCACTGAAGCTTTCTTT	CASREYREITEAFF
-	TRBV7-8	TRBJ1-5	-	TGTGCCAGCAGCTTAGAACAGGGTGTGAGCAATCAGCCCCAGCATTTT	CASSLEQGVSNQPQHF
-	TRBV7-2	TRBJ2-7	TRBD2	TGTGCCAGCAGCCTCTACGCCAAGCGGGGGACGACCTACGAGCAGTACTTC	CASSLYAKRGTTYEQYF
-	TRBV6-5	TRBJ1-1	-	TGTGCCAGCAGCTACGTAGAGAGCACTGAAGCTTTCTTT	CASSYVESTEAFF
-	TRBV5-5	TRBJ2-7	-	TGTGCCAGCAGCTCCTTGACTAACTCCTACGAGCAGTACTTC	CASSSLTNSYEQYF